This TCR beta chain was sequenced for a study of T cell responses to AZD1222 COVID-19 vaccine. The study's findings and limits: After the peak T cell response, and only then, were repertoires sampled. The donor cohort was predominantly white British with a female majority, and clonal diversity may have been underestimated.

Germline V gene sequence: CDR1 SGHTA, CDR2 FQGTGA. V was trimmed by 5 bases and J by 6 bases, leaving 20 bases between them. The CDR3 consists of 16 residues. The repertoire was sequenced with immunoSEQ multiplex PCR; TCRdb's copy has only in-frame clones and lacks some. The sample has about 85,000 clones; approximately 86% are singletons. As to this clone: What it binds is not known.

The V and J genes are TRBV7-3 and TRBJ2-1; D may be TRBD1 or TRBD2 (5 bases each). This clonotype was sampled from an adult in good health. The source material was peripheral blood, sampled on day 0 of AZD1222 vaccination. The CDR3 region has the DNA TGTGCCAGCAGCCCAGGTTCGGTCCGGGGCGGCAATGAGCAGTTCTTC. It codes for CASSPGSVRGGNEQFF.